This entry lists 11 T cell receptor beta chains sequenced from one sample in a study of T cells in Graves' hyperthyroidism and ophthalmopathy. There were TCR beta CDR3 regions amplified from RNA transcripts. In the first-round RT-PCR of the TCR CDR3, the HTBI primer set was used. MiXCR, run by TCRdb on the multiplex PCR reads, gives a single entry per CDR3 protein. The table records over 650,000 distinct CDR3 sequences, about a sixth of them present only once. Sequencing used blood. All receptors come from a young man with Graves' hyperthyroidism.

This clonotype has ten or more counts. The chain employs TRBV14 and TRBJ2-5; 9 bases map to TRBD2. J lost 4 bases, V lost 3 bases, and 15 bases had no gene match. The CDR3 spans 18 residues. Germline-derived CDR1 and CDR2 are SGHDN and FVKESK. The CDR3: CASSQDPVTSGFRETQYF. The CDR3, as DNA: TGTGCCAGCAGCCAGGACCCTGTGACTAGCGGTTTTCGAGAGACCCAGTACTTC.

This clonotype was detected many times. This rearrangement joins TRBV12-5 to TRBJ2-7; D remains unclear. The CDR3 has 11 residues. Germline lookup yields CDR1 LGHNT and CDR2 FRNRAP. V shed 6 bases and J shed 6 bases, with 9 bases lying between them. CDR3 sequence reads: CASGPWGEQYF. CDR3 coding DNA: TGTGCTAGTGGCCCCTGGGGCGAGCAGTACTTC. Together with reference TRBV12-5 and TRBJ2-7, the CDR3 gives the full variable domain: DARVTQTPRHKVTEMGQEVTMRCQPILGHNTVFWYRQTMMQGLELLAYFRNRAPLDDSGMPKDRFSAEMPDATLATLKIQPSEPRDSAVYFCASGPWGEQYFGPGTRLTVT.

This clonotype came up many times. The chain carries TRBV28 and TRBJ2-7; D gene unclear. Trimming stripped 10 bases from V and 0 bases from J, with 16 bases between. There are 14 residues in the CDR3. Germline loops: CDR1 MDHEN, CDR2 SYDVKM. The CDR3 region has the DNA TGTGCCACAGAGCCCCTGCAGAGCTCCTACGAGCAGTACTTC. It translates to CATEPLQSSYEQYF.

This clonotype was counted a few times. DNA for the CDR3: TGTGCCAGCAGTTTCCAGCCCGCAGAGAAGAACACTGAAGCTTTCTTT. This translates into CASSFQPAEKNTEAFF. The genes are TRBV27 and TRBJ1-1; D remains unclear. The CDR3 loop spans 16 amino acids. Germline assignment: CDR1 MNHEY and CDR2 SMNVEV (reference sequence). Trimming pared 3 bases from V and 1 base from J, leaving 15 bases between.

Remarks on this clonotype: The limits of the CDR3 on the DNA are not certain, so only TCRdb's listed CDR3 is given. This chain links TRBV19 with TRBJ1-5; the tabulated D call, TRBD1, remains unverified against the DNA. Ends included, the CDR3 has 16 residues. In germline, CDR1 is LNHDA, CDR2 SQIVND (reference sequence). This CDR3 is CASSMNWGIGNQPRHF.

The CDR3 nucleotides are TGCGCCAGCAGCCCGGGGGACGGCTACGAGCAGTACTTC. This translates into CASSPGDGYEQYF. The chain carries TRBV5-1 and TRBJ2-7; D is perhaps TRBD2 (6 bases). The CDR3 has 13 amino acids. V lost 4 bases, J lost 3 bases, and 11 bases lay in between. In germline, CDR1 is SGHRS, CDR2 YFSETQ. Variable domain in full (rest from reference TRBV5-1 and TRBJ2-7): KAGVTQTPRYLIKTRGQQVTLSCSPISGHRSVSWYQQTPGQGLQFLFEYFSETQRNKGNFPGRFSGRQFSNSRSEMNVSTLELGDSALYLCASSPGDGYEQYFGPGTRLTVT.

This chain links TRBV29-1 with TRBJ2-7; 11 bases are shared with TRBD2. Germline trimming cut 6 bases from V and 4 bases from J; bases unmatched to any gene: 8. The CDR3 extends over 14 amino acids. Germline values: CDR1 SQVTM, CDR2 ANQGSEA. CDR3 residues: CSVALAGVLYEQYF. CDR3 coding DNA: TGCAGCGTGGCACTAGCGGGAGTTTTGTACGAGCAGTACTTC.

This clonotype was seen repeatedly, ten times or more. The chain joins TRBV2 to TRBJ2-3; D is tentatively TRBD1 or TRBD2 (5 bases each). This CDR3 is 15 amino acids long. Looked up from germline, CDR1 is SNHLY and CDR2 is FYNNEI. Trimming removed 6 bases from V and 2 bases from J, with 15 bases in between. The CDR3 bases are TGTGCCAGCAGGAGGGGTTATAGCCCCACAGATACGCAGTATTTT. Translating gives CASRRGYSPTDTQYF.

This clonotype was counted at least ten times. A read error may be the cause here, since a much bigger clone is one base away. This sequence joins TRBV9 and TRBJ1-1, with D perhaps matching TRBD1 (6 bases). The CDR3 runs 14 residues. CDR1 is SGDLS and CDR2 is YYNGEE in the germline V gene. V lost 4 bases, J lost 1 base, and 11 bases lay in between. The CDR3, as DNA: TGTGCCAGCAGCCCCGGACAGAGGAACACTGAAGCTTTCTTT. Amino acid sequence: CASSPGQRNTEAFF.

Comments on this clonotype: Being one base from a much bigger clone, this may be a read error. In DNA, the CDR3 is TGTGCCAGCAGCCCTGGTCTAGTGCATTTCTCCTACGGGCAGTACTTC. Its protein is CASSPGLVHFSYGQYF. J is TRBJ2-7 and V is TRBV28; D is uncertain. The CDR3 sequence is 16 residues long. Germline V gene sequence: CDR1 MDHEN, CDR2 SYDVKM.

This clonotype was seen many times. The chain combines TRBV5-8 with TRBJ1-2; the D is unclear. The germline gives CDR1 SGHTS, CDR2 YDEGEE. This CDR3 region has 13 residues. Deletions cut 1 base from V and 3 bases from J, with 7 bases between. This chain's CDR3 is CASSLPVYYGYTF. CDR3 bases: TGTGCCAGCAGCTTGCCAGTCTACTATGGCTACACCTTC.